This is a list of T cell receptor beta chains from one sample in a study of breast tumors, draining lymph nodes, adjacent tissues. Via MiXCR, TCRdb re-called the multiplex PCR reads, giving one row per CDR3 protein. The sample holds 200,000 or so distinct CDR3 sequences, 25% to 40% seen once. Sequencing was done on a sample of axillary lymph node tissue. These TCRs come from a female donor with breast cancer. Some clones in this sample may be carry-over from other donors' samples. Each CDR3 is given with its conserved first and last residue. D genes are given only for firm matches. Size values are once, few and many counts, or a class for expanded clones, and some rows have none.

abundance,j_gene,d_gene,v_gene,CDR3aa,CDR3nt
NA,TRBJ1-1,NA,TRBV7-8,CASSLARRQNTEAFF,TGTGCCAGCAGCTTAGCAAGGAGGCAGAACACTGAAGCTTTCTTT
NA,TRBJ2-2,NA,TRBV6-6,CASSYSGVNTGELFF,TGTGCCAGCAGTTACTCGGGGGTGAACACCGGGGAGCTGTTTTTT
NA,TRBJ2-1,NA,TRBV4-1,CASSKERTDNEQFF,TGCGCCAGCAGCAAGGAAAGGACAGACAATGAGCAGTTCTTC
NA,TRBJ1-2,TRBD1,TRBV6-5,CASSHRDRGYGHTF,TGTGCCAGCAGTCACCGGGACAGGGGATATGGCCACACCTTC
many,TRBJ2-5,TRBD2,TRBV12-3/TRBV12-4,CASNLQGLAGGPKTQYF,TGTGCCAGCAACCTACAGGGACTAGCGGGGGGGCCGAAGACCCAGTACTTC
NA,TRBJ2-1,TRBD2,TRBV15,CATSRTPWRLAGGEYNEQFF,TGTGCCACCAGCAGAACACCCTGGCGACTAGCGGGAGGGGAGTACAATGAGCAGTTCTTC
few,TRBJ1-1,TRBD1,TRBV6-5,CASRRGQAYTEAFF,TGTGCCAGCAGGCGGGGACAGGCCTACACTGAAGCTTTCTTT
NA,TRBJ2-7,NA,TRBV20-1,CSARAPQVGTGYEQYF,TGCAGTGCTAGAGCCCCTCAGGTGGGCACGGGTTACGAGCAGTACTTC
many,TRBJ2-3,NA,TRBV12-3/TRBV12-4,CASSTPDFPGTDTQYF,TGTGCCAGCAGCACCCCTGACTTCCCCGGCACAGATACGCAGTATTTT
few,TRBJ1-5,NA,TRBV6-1,CASSQARQDLPSNQPQHF,TGTGCCAGCAGTCAAGCGCGTCAGGACCTACCTAGCAATCAGCCCCAGCATTTT
NA,TRBJ2-2,NA,TRBV6-5,CASSKGRLYGYTGELFF,TGTGCCAGCAGTAAAGGACGCCTTTATGGCTACACCGGGGAGCTGTTTTTT
many,TRBJ2-1,NA,TRBV5-1,CASSSGRAQDEQFF,TGCGCCAGCAGTTCAGGACGCGCCCAAGATGAGCAGTTCTTC
NA,TRBJ2-7,TRBD1,TRBV6-4,CASSLLDRGYEQYF,TGTGCCAGTAGTTTACTCGACAGGGGCTACGAGCAGTACTTC
many,TRBJ1-2,NA,TRBV6-5,CASSHSGGNYGYTF,TGTGCCAGCAGTCACTCGGGGGGTAACTATGGCTACACCTTC
NA,TRBJ1-5,NA,TRBV6-2/TRBV6-3,CASSHQGKTVANQPQHF,TGTGCCAGCAGTCACCAGGGGAAAACCGTCGCCAATCAGCCCCAGCATTTT
few,TRBJ1-5,NA,TRBV28,CASSFERSNQPQHF,TGTGCCAGCAGTTTTGAGCGCAGCAATCAGCCCCAGCATTTT
many,TRBJ2-7,NA,TRBV6-6,CASSQGGAAYEQYF,TGTGCCAGCAGCCAGGGGGGGGCAGCCTACGAGCAGTACTTC
NA,TRBJ2-2,NA,TRBV18,CASSAGGRSTGELFF,TGTGCCAGCTCAGCCGGGGGCCGAAGCACCGGGGAGCTGTTTTTT
few,TRBJ1-3,NA,TRBV6-5,CASRHSTGSGNTIYF,TGTGCCAGCAGGCACAGTACTGGGTCTGGAAACACCATATATTTT
NA,TRBJ2-1,TRBD1,TRBV19,CASSIRQGLSGNEQFF,TGTGCCAGTAGTATCAGACAGGGCCTATCGGGGAATGAGCAGTTCTTC
many,TRBJ2-1,NA,TRBV30,CAWSVLGNEQFF,TGTGCCTGGAGTGTACTAGGCAATGAGCAGTTCTTC
many,TRBJ2-1,TRBD2,TRBV19,CASLPGTGRTSGSRNEQFF,TGTGCCAGTTTGCCCGGGACAGGGAGGACTAGCGGGAGCAGGAATGAGCAGTTCTTC
few,TRBJ2-7,NA,TRBV6-1,CASRHGHEQYF,TGTGCCAGCCGCCACGGCCACGAGCAGTACTTC
many,TRBJ2-5,NA,TRBV5-5,CASSLQIGGETQYF,TGTGCCAGCAGCTTGCAAATCGGAGGGGAGACCCAGTACTTC
many,TRBJ2-5,TRBD2,TRBV18,CASSPVLAGPETQYF,TGTGCCAGCTCACCAGTACTAGCGGGACCCGAGACCCAGTACTTC
many,TRBJ2-1,NA,TRBV19,CASSPLKRTHNEQFF,TGTGCCAGTAGCCCCCTCAAGCGGACTCACAATGAGCAGTTCTTC
NA,TRBJ1-5,NA,TRBV28,CASSPLGYVGEQGNQPQHF,TGTGCCAGCAGTCCCCTGGGGTATGTCGGCGAGCAGGGCAATCAGCCCCAGCATTTT
NA,TRBJ1-2,NA,TRBV19,CASSIMGTRGYTF,TGTGCCAGTAGTATTATGGGGACGCGCGGCTACACCTTC
many,TRBJ2-5,NA,TRBV5-1,CASSAVQGNQETQYF,TGCGCCAGCAGCGCCGTTCAGGGGAACCAAGAGACCCAGTACTTC
many,TRBJ1-2,NA,TRBV16,CASSRDRISGYTF,TGTGCCAGCAGCCGGGACCGTATCAGCGGCTACACCTTC
many,TRBJ2-3,TRBD2,TRBV5-1,CASSRGLAADTQYF,TGCGCCAGCAGCCGAGGACTAGCAGCCGATACGCAGTATTTT
many,TRBJ2-3,NA,TRBV19,CASSSGTLDTQYF,TGTGCCAGTAGTTCTGGGACACTTGATACGCAGTATTTT
many,TRBJ2-1,TRBD1,TRBV20-1,CSAGQGGSYNEQFF,TGCAGTGCAGGACAGGGGGGCTCCTACAATGAGCAGTTCTTC
NA,TRBJ2-5,NA,TRBV5-1,CASSSRGRGTQYF,TGCGCCAGCAGCTCCAGGGGTCGAGGGACCCAGTACTTC
once,TRBJ1-2,TRBD1,TRBV7-6,CASSLRTGNGYTF,TGTGCCAGCAGCCTCAGGACAGGCAATGGCTACACCTTC
many,TRBJ2-5,TRBD1,TRBV14,CASSPQTAGTAYF,TGTGCCAGCAGTCCTCAAACAGCCGGGACAGCTTACTTC
NA,TRBJ2-3,NA,TRBV5-1,CASKGSRTGPYTQCF,TGCGCCAGCAAGGGGTCCCGGACGGGGCCCTATACGCAGTGTTTT
many,TRBJ2-7,NA,TRBV5-1,CASSPPKGSSYEQYF,TGCGCCAGCAGCCCTCCAAAGGGGAGCTCCTACGAGCAGTACTTC
few,TRBJ1-1,NA,TRBV2,CASSEAASAGAFF,TGTGCCAGCAGTGAGGCCGCGTCCGCAGGGGCTTTCTTT
many,TRBJ1-3,NA,TRBV4-3,CASSQDGPRGRSGNTIYF,TGCGCCAGCAGCCAAGATGGTCCCAGGGGTCGCTCTGGAAACACCATATATTTT
many,TRBJ1-3,NA,TRBV13,CASSSTLGQGFRGNTIYF,TGTGCCAGCAGCTCCACCCTGGGGCAGGGATTTCGTGGAAACACCATATATTTT
many,TRBJ1-6,NA,TRBV5-8,CASSLDLKTASPLHF,TGTGCCAGCAGCTTGGACCTTAAGACAGCTTCACCCCTCCACTTT
NA,TRBJ2-7,TRBD1,TRBV11-3,CASSHRDSRYEQYF,TGTGCCAGCAGCCACCGGGACAGCAGATACGAGCAGTACTTC
NA,TRBJ1-1,NA,TRBV12-3/TRBV12-4,CASSRTPNTEAFF,TGTGCCAGCAGTCGGACACCGAACACTGAAGCTTTCTTT
NA,TRBJ1-2,TRBD1,TRBV20-1,CSASRQGANAYAF,TGCAGTGCTAGTAGGCAGGGGGCCAATGCCTACGCCTTC
many,TRBJ2-1,NA,TRBV30,CACPQGGGSSWEQFF,TGTGCCTGCCCCCAGGGGGGGGGCTCGTCGTGGGAGCAGTTCTTC
medium-sized,TRBJ1-6,NA,TRBV20-1,CSASPMGSAPLHF,TGCAGTGCTAGCCCGATGGGCAGCGCACCCCTCCACTTT
many,TRBJ1-3,NA,TRBV25-1,CASSDGRSGNTIYF,TGTGCCAGCAGTGACGGAAGGTCAGGAAACACCATATATTTT
few,TRBJ1-2,NA,TRBV3-1,CASSQGAGADGYTF,TGTGCCAGCAGCCAAGGAGCAGGGGCGGACGGCTACACCTTC
many,TRBJ1-5,NA,TRBV30,CAWSEGRNDQPQHF,TGTGCCTGGAGCGAGGGGCGCAACGATCAGCCCCAGCATTTT
many,TRBJ1-5,NA,TRBV4-1,CASSQGVAERGQPQHF,TGCGCCAGCAGCCAAGGGGTGGCGGAACGGGGTCAGCCCCAGCATTTT
many,TRBJ2-6,NA,TRBV6-1,CASSPPYRSSGANVLTF,TGTGCCAGCAGTCCCCCTTACAGGAGCTCTGGGGCCAACGTCCTGACTTTC
few,TRBJ1-1,TRBD1,TRBV4-1,CASSQQDRGPNTEAFF,TGCGCCAGCAGCCAACAGGACAGGGGACCTAACACTGAAGCTTTCTTT
NA,TRBJ2-1,TRBD2,TRBV5-1,CASSWGGGGRLDEQFF,TGCGCCAGCAGCTGGGGAGGCGGCGGGAGGTTGGATGAGCAGTTCTTC
many,TRBJ1-4,NA,TRBV9,CASSPRGSVNEKLFF,TGTGCCAGCAGCCCCCGGGGGTCTGTTAATGAAAAACTGTTTTTT